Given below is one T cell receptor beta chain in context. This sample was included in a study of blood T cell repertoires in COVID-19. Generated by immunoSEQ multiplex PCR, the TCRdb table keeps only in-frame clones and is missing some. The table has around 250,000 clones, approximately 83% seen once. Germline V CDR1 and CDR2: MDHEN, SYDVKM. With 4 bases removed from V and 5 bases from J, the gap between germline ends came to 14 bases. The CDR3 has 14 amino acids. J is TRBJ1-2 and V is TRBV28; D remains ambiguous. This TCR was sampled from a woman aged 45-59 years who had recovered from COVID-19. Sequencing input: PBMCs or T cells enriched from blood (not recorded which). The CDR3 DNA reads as TGTGCCAGCAGTTCCGGCAGATTGACATATGGCTACACCTTC. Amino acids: CASSSGRLTYGYTF.